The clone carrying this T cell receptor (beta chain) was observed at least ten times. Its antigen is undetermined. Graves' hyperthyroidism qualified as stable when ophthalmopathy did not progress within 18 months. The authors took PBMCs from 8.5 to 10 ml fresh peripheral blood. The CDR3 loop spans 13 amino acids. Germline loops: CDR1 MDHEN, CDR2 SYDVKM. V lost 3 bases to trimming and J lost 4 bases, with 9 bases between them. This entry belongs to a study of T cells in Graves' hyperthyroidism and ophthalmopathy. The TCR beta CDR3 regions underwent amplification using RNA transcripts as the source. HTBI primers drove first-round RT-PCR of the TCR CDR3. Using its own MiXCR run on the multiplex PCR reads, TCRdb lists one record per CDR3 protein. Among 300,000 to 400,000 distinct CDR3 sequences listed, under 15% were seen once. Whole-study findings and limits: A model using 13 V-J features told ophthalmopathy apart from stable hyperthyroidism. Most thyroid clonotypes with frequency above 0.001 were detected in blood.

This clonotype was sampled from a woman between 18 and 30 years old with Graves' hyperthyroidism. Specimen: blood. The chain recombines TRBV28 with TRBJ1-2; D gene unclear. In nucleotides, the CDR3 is TGTGCCAGCAGTTTCCCCACATCCTATGGCTACACCTTC. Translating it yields CASSFPTSYGYTF.